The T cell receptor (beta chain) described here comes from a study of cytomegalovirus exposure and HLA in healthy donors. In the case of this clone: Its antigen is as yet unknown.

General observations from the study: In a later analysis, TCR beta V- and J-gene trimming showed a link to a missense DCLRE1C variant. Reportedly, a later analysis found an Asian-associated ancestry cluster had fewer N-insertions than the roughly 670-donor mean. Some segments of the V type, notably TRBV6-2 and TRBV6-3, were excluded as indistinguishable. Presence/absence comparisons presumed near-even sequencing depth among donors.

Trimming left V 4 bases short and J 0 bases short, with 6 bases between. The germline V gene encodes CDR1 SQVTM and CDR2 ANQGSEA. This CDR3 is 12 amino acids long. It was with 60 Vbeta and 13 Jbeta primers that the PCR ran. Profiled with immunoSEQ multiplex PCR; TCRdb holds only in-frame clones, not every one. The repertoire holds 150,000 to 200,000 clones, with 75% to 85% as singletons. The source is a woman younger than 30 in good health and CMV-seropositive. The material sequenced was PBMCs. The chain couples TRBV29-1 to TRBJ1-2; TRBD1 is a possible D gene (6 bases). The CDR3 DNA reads TGCAGCGTTGGGGACACTAACTATGGCTACACCTTC. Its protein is CSVGDTNYGYTF.